The subject of this entry is one T cell receptor beta chain. The antigen is undetermined. The PCR used 52 TRBV and 13 TRBJ primers. The table came from immunoSEQ multiplex PCR; TCRdb's copy has only in-frame clones and leaves some out. This repertoire shows approximately 9,300 clones, over 70% found once; its top ten account for about 10%. The germline gives CDR1 SGHRS, CDR2 YFSETQ. Unmatched junction bases numbered 3, after V lost 2 bases and J lost 1 base. The CDR3 is 15 residues long. These data are taken from a study of regulatory T cells. Study-level findings and limits: Shannon entropy was nonsignificantly lower in patient CD8+ T cells than control CD8+ cells. Skewed V and J usage and few unique V-J pairs marked patient repertoires, most in Tregs.

Every patient with CD3G deficiency had evidence of autoimmunity. The rearrangement links TRBV5-1 to TRBJ2-3; 8 nucleotides match TRBD1. The specimen sequenced was CD8+ T cells sorted from blood. This receptor was taken from a person aged 18-35 years with CD3G deficiency. The CDR3 is CASSFRGRGTDTQYF. For the CDR3, the DNA is TGCGCCAGCAGCTTCAGGGGGCGAGGCACAGATACGCAGTATTTT.